This T cell receptor beta chain was sequenced during a study of T cell changes during pregnancy in multiple sclerosis. Germline CDR1 reads SGHKS; CDR2 reads YYEKEE (reference sequence). Trimming stripped 0 bases from V and 3 bases from J, with 10 bases between. The CDR3 has 14 amino acids. Here immunoSEQ multiplex PCR was the method, and the copy in TCRdb shows in-frame clones only, minus some. The data contain tens of thousands of clones, 85% to 95% of them seen just once; the ten biggest clones take up 5.5%. Sequencing used CD8+ T cells from peripheral blood mononuclear cells, obtained before pregnancy. The chain is built from TRBV5-5 and TRBJ2-7, with a possible D match to TRBD2 (6 bases). This TCR came from a female donor with multiple sclerosis, enrolled in a pregnancy study. The CDR3 protein is CASSLGGVGYEQYF. The DNA of the CDR3 is TGTGCCAGCAGCTTGGGGGGGGTTGGCTACGAGCAGTACTTC.